This TCR beta chain was sequenced during a study of response to subunit inactivated influenza vaccine. TCRdb reanalysed the RT-PCR reads using MiXCR and keeps one entry per CDR3 protein. The data show fewer than 800,000 distinct CDR3 sequences, more than 15% seen once. The CDR3 runs 14 residues. V was clipped by 3 bases and J by 6 bases, with 15 bases between them. This clonotype was counted at least ten times. The rearrangement links TRBV12-3 or TRBV12-4 to TRBJ2-7; D call uncertain. The sequence was collected from a middle-aged man who received an inactivated influenza vaccine. Sample: PBMCs from blood, taken approximately 13 days after vaccination. Here the CDR3 reads CASSLTGAFGEQYF. CDR3 DNA sequence: TGTGCCAGCAGTTTGACCGGCGCCTTCGGCGAGCAGTACTTC.